The present T cell receptor (beta chain) was sequenced within a study of Tregs in tolerant kidney transplant recipients. Study results and caveats: The most relevant donor-specific Treg TCRbeta repertoire apparently came from expansion with activated donor B cells. Biological reproducibility was not directly addressed, but technical replication error appeared minimal. Validation in larger populations is needed because few patients were studied.

Losses at the gene ends were 3 bases for V and 2 bases for J; bases not matched to a gene: 5. The germline gives CDR1 SGHVS, CDR2 FNYEAQ. This CDR3 spans 15 amino acids. As to this clone: Its antigen is as yet unknown.

Clones were sequenced by immunoSEQ multiplex PCR, and TCRdb holds only the in-frame ones, with some missing. The sample has approximately 90,000 clones, more than 80% seen once. Thawed PBMCs were FACS-sorted into unstimulated CD4+CD25+CD127- regulatory T cells, CD4+CD25- non-regulatory cells, CD4 and CD8 cells. Sequenced sample: CD8+ T cells from blood. The receptor's source is a human donor in good health. The gene calls are TRBV7-6 and TRBJ1-1, with 8 bases that match TRBD1. The CDR3: CASSLRTGTNTEAFF. CDR3 bases: TGTGCCAGCAGCTTGAGGACAGGGACCAACACTGAAGCTTTCTTT.